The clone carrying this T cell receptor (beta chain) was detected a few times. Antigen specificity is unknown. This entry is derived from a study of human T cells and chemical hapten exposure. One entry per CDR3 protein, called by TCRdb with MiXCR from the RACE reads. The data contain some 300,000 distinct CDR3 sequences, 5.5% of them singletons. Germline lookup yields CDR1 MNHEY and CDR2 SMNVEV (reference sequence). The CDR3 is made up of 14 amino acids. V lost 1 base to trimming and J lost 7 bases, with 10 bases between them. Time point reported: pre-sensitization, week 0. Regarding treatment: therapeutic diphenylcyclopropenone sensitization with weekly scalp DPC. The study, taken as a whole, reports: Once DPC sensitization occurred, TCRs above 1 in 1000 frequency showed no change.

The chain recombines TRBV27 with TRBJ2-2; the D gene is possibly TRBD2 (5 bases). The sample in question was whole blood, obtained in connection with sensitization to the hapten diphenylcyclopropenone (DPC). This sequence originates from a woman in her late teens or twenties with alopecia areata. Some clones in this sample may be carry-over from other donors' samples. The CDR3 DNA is TGTGCCAGCAGTTTATTCGGCGGGCACGGGGAGCTGTTTTTT. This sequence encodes CASSLFGGHGELFF.